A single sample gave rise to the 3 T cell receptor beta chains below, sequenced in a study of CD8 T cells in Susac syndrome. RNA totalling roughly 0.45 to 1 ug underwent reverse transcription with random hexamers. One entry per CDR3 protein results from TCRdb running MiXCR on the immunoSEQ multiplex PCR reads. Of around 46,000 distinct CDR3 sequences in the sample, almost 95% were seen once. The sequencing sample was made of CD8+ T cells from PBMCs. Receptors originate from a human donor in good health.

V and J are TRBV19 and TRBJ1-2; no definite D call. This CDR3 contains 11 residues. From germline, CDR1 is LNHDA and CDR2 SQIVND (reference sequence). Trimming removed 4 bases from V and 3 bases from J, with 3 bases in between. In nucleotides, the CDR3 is TGTGCCAGTAGTACCTACTATGGCTACACCTTC. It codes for CASSTYYGYTF.

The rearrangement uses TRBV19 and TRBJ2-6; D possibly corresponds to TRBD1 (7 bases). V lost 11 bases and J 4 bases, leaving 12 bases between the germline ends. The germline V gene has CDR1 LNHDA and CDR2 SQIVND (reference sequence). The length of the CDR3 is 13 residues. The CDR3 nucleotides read TGTGCCTCAGGGGGGACAGGGGCCAACGTCCTGACTTTC. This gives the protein CASGGTGANVLTF. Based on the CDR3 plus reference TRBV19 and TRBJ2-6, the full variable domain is DGGITQSPKYLFRKEGQNVTLSCEQNLNHDAMYWYRQDPGQGLRLIYYSQIVNDFQKGDIAEGYSVSREKKESFPLTVTSAQKNPTAFYLCASGGTGANVLTFGAGSRLTVL.

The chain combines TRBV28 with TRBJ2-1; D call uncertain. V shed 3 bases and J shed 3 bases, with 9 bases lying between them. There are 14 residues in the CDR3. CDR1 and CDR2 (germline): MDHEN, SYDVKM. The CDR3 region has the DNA TGTGCCAGCAGTTTTAAGGGTTACTACAATGAGCAGTTCTTC. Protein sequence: CASSFKGYYNEQFF.